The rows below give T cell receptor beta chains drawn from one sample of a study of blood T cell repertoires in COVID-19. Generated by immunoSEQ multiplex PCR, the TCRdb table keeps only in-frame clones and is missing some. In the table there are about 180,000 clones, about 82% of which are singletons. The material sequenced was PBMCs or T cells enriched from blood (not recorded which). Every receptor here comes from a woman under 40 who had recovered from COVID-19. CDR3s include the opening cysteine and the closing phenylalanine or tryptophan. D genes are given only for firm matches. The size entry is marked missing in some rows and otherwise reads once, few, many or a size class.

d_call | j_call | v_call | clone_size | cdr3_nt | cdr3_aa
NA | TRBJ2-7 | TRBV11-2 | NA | TGTGCCAGCAGCCCGTCCCTCGCCTACGAGCAGTACTTC | CASSPSLAYEQYF
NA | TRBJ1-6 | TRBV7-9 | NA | TGTGCCAGCACAGGGGACAAACCTAATTCACCCCTCCACTTT | CASTGDKPNSPLHF
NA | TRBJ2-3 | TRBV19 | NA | TGTGCCAGCACCTCGACTAGACTCACAGATACGCAGTATTTT | CASTSTRLTDTQYF
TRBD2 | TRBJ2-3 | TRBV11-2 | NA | TGTGCCAGCAGCCGTGACGGACTAGGGGAGCAGTATTTT | CASSRDGLGEQYF
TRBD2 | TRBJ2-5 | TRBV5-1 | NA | TGCGCCAGCAGTTTTGGAGCGGGAGACCAAGAGACCCAGTACTTC | CASSFGAGDQETQYF
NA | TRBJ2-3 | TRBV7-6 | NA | TGTGCCAGCAGCTTAGCCTCTAGCACAGATACGCAGTATTTT | CASSLASSTDTQYF
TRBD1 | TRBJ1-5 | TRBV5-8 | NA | TGTGCCAGCAGCTTGAGGGGGCGCGTACAGCCCCAGCATTTT | CASSLRGRVQPQHF
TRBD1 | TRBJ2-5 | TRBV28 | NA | TGTGCCAGCACCCAAGCGGGGACAGGGAATCAAGAGACCCAGTACTTC | CASTQAGTGNQETQYF
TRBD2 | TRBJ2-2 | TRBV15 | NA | TGTGCCACCAGCAGTCCTAGCGGTACCGGGGAGCTGTTTTTT | CATSSPSGTGELFF
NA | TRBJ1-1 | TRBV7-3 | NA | TGTGCCAGCAGCTTAGTCAGGAACACTGAAGCTTTCTTT | CASSLVRNTEAFF
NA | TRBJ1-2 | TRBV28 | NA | TGTGCCAGCAGTTCTCCAGGCGCCTCTAACTATGGCTACACCTTC | CASSSPGASNYGYTF
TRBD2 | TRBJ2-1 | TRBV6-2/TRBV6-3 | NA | TGTGCCAGCAGCCCCCTGGGACTAGCGGACCACAATGAGCAGTTCTTC | CASSPLGLADHNEQFF
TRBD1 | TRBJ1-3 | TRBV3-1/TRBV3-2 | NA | TGTGCCAGCAGCCAAAGGCGGTTGGGGACAGGGACAGGAAACACCATATATTTT | CASSQRRLGTGTGNTIYF
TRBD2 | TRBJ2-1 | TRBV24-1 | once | TGTGCCACCAGTGATTTCCCCCTAGCGGGAGTGGGGCAGTTCTTC | CATSDFPLAGVGQFF
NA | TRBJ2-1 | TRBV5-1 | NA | TGCGCCAGCAGCTTGAACATCCATGAGCAGTTCTTC | CASSLNIHEQFF
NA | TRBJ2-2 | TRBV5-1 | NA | TGCGCCAGCAGCTTTAACGGGGGCGGGGAGCTGTTTTTT | CASSFNGGGELFF
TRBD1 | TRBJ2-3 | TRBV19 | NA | TGTGCCAGTAGTATAGTGGGACAGGGCACAGATACGCAGTATTTT | CASSIVGQGTDTQYF
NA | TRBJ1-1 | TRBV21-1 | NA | TGTGCCAGCAGCCAAAGTAGGTGGGGGGGCTTCATGAACACTGAAGCTTTCTTT | CASSQSRWGGFMNTEAFF
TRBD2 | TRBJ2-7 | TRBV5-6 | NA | TGTGCCAGCAGCATAAGGACTAGCGGGAGGGCCGTATACGAGCAGTACTTC | CASSIRTSGRAVYEQYF
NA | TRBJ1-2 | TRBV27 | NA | TGTGCCAGCAGTTCTTTATCGCCCACCGGGTTTAACTATGGCTACACCTTC | CASSSLSPTGFNYGYTF
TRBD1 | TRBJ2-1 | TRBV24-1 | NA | TGTGCCACCAGTCCGGGACAGATCATCAATGAGCAGTTCTTC | CATSPGQIINEQFF
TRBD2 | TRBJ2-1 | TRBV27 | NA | TGTGCCAGCAGTTCCCGAGCTAGCGGGAGAGGGTACAATGAGCAGTTCTTC | CASSSRASGRGYNEQFF
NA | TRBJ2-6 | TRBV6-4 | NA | TGTGCCAGCAGTGACGAGGGGGATGGGGCCAACGTCCTGACTTTC | CASSDEGDGANVLTF
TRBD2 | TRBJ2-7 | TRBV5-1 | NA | TGCGCCAGCAGCTTCGGTGCGGGGGGTTCCTACGAGCAGTACTTC | CASSFGAGGSYEQYF
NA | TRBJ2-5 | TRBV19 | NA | TGTGCCAGTAGTATCGCAGTGCAAGAGACCCAGTACTTC | CASSIAVQETQYF
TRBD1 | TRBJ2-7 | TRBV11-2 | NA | TGTGCCAGCAGCTTATGGGGACAGAGCTCCTACGAGCAGTACTTC | CASSLWGQSSYEQYF
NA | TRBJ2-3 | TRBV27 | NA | TGTGCCAGCAGAACAGGCTCTAGCACAGATACGCAGTATTTT | CASRTGSSTDTQYF
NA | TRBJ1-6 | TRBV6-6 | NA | TGTGCCAGCTTTCGTAGCCTTAATTCACCCCTCCACTTT | CASFRSLNSPLHF
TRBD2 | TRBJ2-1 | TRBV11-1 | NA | TGTGCCAGCAGCTTAGGACCGCGGGAGTGGGCGTTCTTC | CASSLGPREWAFF
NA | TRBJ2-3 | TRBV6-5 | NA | TGTGCCAGCAGAGGATGGGCGGGAGATACGCAGTATTTT | CASRGWAGDTQYF
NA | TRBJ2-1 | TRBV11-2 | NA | TGTGCCAGCAGCTACACCCCAGGGTACAATGAGCAGTTCTTC | CASSYTPGYNEQFF
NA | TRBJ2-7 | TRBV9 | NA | TGTGCCAGCAGCGTAGCAGGACAGCCCTACGAGCAGTACTTC | CASSVAGQPYEQYF
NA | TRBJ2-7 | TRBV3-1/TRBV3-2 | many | TGTGCCAGCAGCCGAGGACTCTTCCGCTACGAGCAGTACTTC | CASSRGLFRYEQYF
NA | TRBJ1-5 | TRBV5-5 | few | TGTGCCAGCAGCTTATTTCAGTCGGGGCAGCCCCAGCATTTT | CASSLFQSGQPQHF
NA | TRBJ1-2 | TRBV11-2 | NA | TGTGCCAGCAGCTTAGTTCAGGGTATCTATGGCTACACCTTC | CASSLVQGIYGYTF
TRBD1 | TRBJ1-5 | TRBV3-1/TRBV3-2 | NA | TGTGCCAGCAGCCTGACAGGGAGCAATCAGCCCCAGCATTTT | CASSLTGSNQPQHF
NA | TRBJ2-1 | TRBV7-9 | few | TGTGCCAGCAGCTTATCTACGGGAGCTATCGGTGAGCAGTTCTTC | CASSLSTGAIGEQFF
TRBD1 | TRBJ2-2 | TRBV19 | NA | TGTGCCAGTTATTCACGTCGACAGGGAAACACCGGGGAGCTGTTTTTT | CASYSRRQGNTGELFF
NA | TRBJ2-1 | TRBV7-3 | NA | TGTGCCAGCAGCTCCTTTGAGACAGGTAAAAATGAGCAGTTCTTC | CASSSFETGKNEQFF
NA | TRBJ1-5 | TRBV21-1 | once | TGTGCCAGCAGCAAGCTCCGGGACACCAACAATCAGCATTTT | CASSKLRDTNNQHF
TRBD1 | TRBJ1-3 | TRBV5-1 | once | TGCGCCAGCAGCGGAACAGGGGTAACTGGAAACACCATATATTTT | CASSGTGVTGNTIYF
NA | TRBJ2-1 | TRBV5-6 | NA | TGTGCCAGCAGCTTGGCCTGGCGGGGGCCTCATTACAATGAGCAGTTCTTC | CASSLAWRGPHYNEQFF
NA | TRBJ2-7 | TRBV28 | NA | TGTGCCAGCAGTTTTATCGGGAATTCCTACGAGCAGTACTTC | CASSFIGNSYEQYF
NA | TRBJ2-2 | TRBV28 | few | TGTGCCGAATGTATACTCAGGGTTGGAGGGGCCGGGGAGCTGTTTTTT | CAECILRVGGAGELFF
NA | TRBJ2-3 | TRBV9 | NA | TGTGCCAGCAGCGTAAGAGGCGGAGTAAGCACAGATACGCAGTATTTT | CASSVRGGVSTDTQYF
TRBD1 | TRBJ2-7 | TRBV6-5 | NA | TGTGCCAGCAGTTTGAGGGACAGGACCTACGAGCAGTACTTC | CASSLRDRTYEQYF
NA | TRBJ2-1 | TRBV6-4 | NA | TGTGCCAGCAGTGAATCTCGACAATCCTACAATGAGCAGTTCTTC | CASSESRQSYNEQFF
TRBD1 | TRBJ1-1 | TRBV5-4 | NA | TGTGCCAGCAGCTTTGGACAGGGCAGGAAAGCTTTCTTT | CASSFGQGRKAFF
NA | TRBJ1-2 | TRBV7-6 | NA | TGTGCCAGCAGCCCAAGGGGAGGAGGGGTAGTTAACTATGGCTACACCTTC | CASSPRGGGVVNYGYTF
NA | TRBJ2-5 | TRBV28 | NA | TGTGCCAGCAGTATTCGACTAGACCCCCAAGAGACCCAGTACTTC | CASSIRLDPQETQYF
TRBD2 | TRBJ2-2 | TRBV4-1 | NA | TGCGCCAGCAGCCTCGGACTAGCGGGAGTAGGCACCGGGGAGCTGTTTTTT | CASSLGLAGVGTGELFF
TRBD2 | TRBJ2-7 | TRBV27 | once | TGTGCCAGCAGCCCCCCGGGACTAGCCCGAAGAGAGCAGTACTTC | CASSPPGLARREQYF
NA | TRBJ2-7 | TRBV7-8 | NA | TGTGCCAGCAGCTCCCTGGGAGTCTACGAGCAGTACTTC | CASSSLGVYEQYF
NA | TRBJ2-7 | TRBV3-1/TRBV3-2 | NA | TGTGCCAGCAGCCAAGGGAGCGAGCAGTACTTC | CASSQGSEQYF
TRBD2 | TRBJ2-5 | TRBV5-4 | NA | TGTGCCAGCAGCCACGGGACTAGCTTCGAGACCCAGTACTTC | CASSHGTSFETQYF